This TCR beta chain was obtained from a study of patients and donors after allogeneic stem cell transplantation. TCRdb called the RT-PCR reads again in MiXCR, with one record for every CDR3 protein. The repertoire holds approximately 200,000 distinct CDR3 sequences, with over 30% as singletons. Germline CDR1 and CDR2: LGHNA and YNFKEQ. This CDR3 contains 13 residues. Trimming took 2 bases from V and 14 from J, leaving 18 bases between them. This clonotype was seen a handful of times. The chain is built from TRBV4-2 and TRBJ1-2; tentative D call: TRBD1 (5 bases). The sequence derives from a human donor who was either an allogeneic HSCT recipient or a stem cell or donor lymphocyte infusion donor (not recorded which). It is not recorded whose cells these are; they may come from a transplant donor. The sequencing input was blood, either unsorted or a sorted T cell fraction (not recorded which). As DNA, the CDR3 is TGTGCCAGCAGCCAACTAGATGGCGGGACGATAACCTTC. Translated: CASSQLDGGTITF.